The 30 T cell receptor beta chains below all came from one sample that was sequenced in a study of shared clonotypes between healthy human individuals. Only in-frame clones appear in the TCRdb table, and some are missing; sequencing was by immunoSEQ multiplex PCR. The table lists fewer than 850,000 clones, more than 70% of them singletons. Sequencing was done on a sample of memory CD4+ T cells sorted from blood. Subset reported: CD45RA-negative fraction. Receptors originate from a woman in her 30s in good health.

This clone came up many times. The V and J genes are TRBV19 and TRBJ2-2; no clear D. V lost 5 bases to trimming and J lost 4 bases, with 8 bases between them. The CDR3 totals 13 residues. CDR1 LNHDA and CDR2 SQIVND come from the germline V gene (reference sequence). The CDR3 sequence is CASSSTVTGELFF. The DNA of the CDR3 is TGTGCCAGTAGTTCCACTGTCACCGGGGAGCTGTTTTTT.

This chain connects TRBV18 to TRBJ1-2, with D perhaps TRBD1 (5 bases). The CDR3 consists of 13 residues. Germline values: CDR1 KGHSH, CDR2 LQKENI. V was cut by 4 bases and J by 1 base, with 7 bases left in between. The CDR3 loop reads CASSQTDNYGYTF. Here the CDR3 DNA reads TGTGCCAGCTCACAGACAGATAACTATGGCTACACCTTC.

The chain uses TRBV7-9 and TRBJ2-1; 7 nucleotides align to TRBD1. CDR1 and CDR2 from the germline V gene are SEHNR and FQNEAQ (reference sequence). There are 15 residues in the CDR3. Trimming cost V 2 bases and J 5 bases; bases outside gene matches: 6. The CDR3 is CASSLNRGWDNEQFF. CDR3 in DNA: TGTGCCAGCAGCTTAAACAGGGGTTGGGACAATGAGCAGTTCTTC. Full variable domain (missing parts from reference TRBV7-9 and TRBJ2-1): DTGVSQNPRHKITKRGQNVTFRCDPISEHNRLYWYRQTLGQGPEFLTYFQNEAQLEKSRLLSDRFSAERPKGSFSTLEIQRTEQGDSAMYLCASSLNRGWDNEQFFGPGTRLTVL.

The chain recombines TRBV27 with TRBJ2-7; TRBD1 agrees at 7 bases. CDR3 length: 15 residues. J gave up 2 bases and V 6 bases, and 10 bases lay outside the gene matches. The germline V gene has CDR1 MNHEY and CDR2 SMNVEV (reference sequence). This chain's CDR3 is CASRLQGPPPYEQYF. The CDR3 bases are TGTGCCAGCAGATTACAGGGGCCCCCCCCCTACGAGCAGTACTTC.

Here the CDR3 reads CASSLQHGTGSGNTIYF. The CDR3 DNA reads as TGTGCCAGCTCACTACAACATGGGACAGGCTCTGGAAACACCATATATTTT. The chain carries TRBV18 and TRBJ1-3; 8 nucleotides align to TRBD1. V lost 4 bases and J lost 0; bases outside the gene matches: 8. The CDR3 consists of 17 residues. CDR1 and CDR2 (germline): KGHSH, LQKENI.

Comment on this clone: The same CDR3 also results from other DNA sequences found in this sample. The CDR3 DNA is TGTGCCAGCAGCCGGGACAGTACCTACAATGAGCAGTTCTTC. Its translation: CASSRDSTYNEQFF. The chain combines TRBV5-4 with TRBJ2-1, with 7 bases that match TRBD1. With 4 bases clipped from V and 2 bases from J, the junction kept 3 bases outside the gene matches. This CDR3 has 14 residues. CDR1 and CDR2 (germline): SGHNT, YYREEE (reference sequence).

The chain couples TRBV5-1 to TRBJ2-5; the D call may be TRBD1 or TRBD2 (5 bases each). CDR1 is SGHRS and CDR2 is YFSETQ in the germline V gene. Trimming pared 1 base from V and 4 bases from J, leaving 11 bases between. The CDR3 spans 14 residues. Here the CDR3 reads CASSLSSGGETQYF. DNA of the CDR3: TGCGCCAGCAGCTTGTCCAGTGGGGGAGAGACCCAGTACTTC.

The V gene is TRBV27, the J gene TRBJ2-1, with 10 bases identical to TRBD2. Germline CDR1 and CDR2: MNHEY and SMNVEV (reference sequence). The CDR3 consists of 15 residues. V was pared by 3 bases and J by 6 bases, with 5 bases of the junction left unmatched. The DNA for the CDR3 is TGTGCCAGCAGTTTCTCTAGCGGGAGAGGCAATGAGCAGTTCTTC. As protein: CASSFSSGRGNEQFF.

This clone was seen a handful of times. CDR3 bases: TGCGCCAGCAGTGAAGCAGGAGCGAACACTGAAGCTTTCTTT. Translation gives CASSEAGANTEAFF. V and J are TRBV10-1 and TRBJ1-1, with D uncertain. Trimming removed 3 bases at V and 1 base at J, with 9 bases between. This CDR3 is 14 amino acids long. CDR1 is WNHNN, CDR2 SYGVQD, per germline (reference sequence).

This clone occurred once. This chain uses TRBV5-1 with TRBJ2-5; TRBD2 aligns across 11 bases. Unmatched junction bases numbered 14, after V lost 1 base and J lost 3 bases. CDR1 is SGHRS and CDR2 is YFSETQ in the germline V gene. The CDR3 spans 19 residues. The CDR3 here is CASSLSQLISGRGEETQYF. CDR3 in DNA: TGCGCCAGCAGCTTGAGTCAGCTAATTAGCGGGAGGGGAGAAGAGACCCAGTACTTC.

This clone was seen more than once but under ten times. CDR3 nucleotide sequence: TGCAGCGTTACAATACAGGGGGACATTCAGTACTTC. Its protein product is CSVTIQGDIQYF. The chain uses TRBV29-1 and TRBJ2-4, with 8 bases identical to TRBD1. The CDR3 has 12 residues. Germline values: CDR1 SQVTM, CDR2 ANQGSEA. V trimming: 5 bases; J trimming: 8 bases; junction bases outside the gene matches: 5.

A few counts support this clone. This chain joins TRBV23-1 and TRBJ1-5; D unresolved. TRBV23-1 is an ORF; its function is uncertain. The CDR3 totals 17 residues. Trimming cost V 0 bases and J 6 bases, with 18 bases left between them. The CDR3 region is CASSQSPPARGVQPQHF. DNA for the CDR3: TGCGCCAGCAGTCAATCGCCCCCGGCTCGAGGCGTTCAGCCCCAGCATTTT.

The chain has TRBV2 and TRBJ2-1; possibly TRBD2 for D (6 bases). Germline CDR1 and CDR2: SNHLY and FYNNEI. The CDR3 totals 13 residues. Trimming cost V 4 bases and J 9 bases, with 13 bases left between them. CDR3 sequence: CASSAAGRVEQFF. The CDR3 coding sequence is TGTGCCAGCAGTGCGGCGGGGCGGGTTGAGCAGTTCTTC.

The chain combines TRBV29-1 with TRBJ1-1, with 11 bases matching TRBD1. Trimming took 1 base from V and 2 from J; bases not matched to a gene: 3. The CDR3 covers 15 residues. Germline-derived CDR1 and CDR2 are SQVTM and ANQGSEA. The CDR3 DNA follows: TGCAGCGTTGAAGGGGACAGGGGGTTTAACACTGAAGCTTTCTTT. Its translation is CSVEGDRGFNTEAFF.

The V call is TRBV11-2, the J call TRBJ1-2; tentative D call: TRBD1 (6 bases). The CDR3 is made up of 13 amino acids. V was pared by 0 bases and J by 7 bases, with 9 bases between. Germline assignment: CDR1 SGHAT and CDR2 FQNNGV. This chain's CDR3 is CASSLEGAFGYTF. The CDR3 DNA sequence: TGTGCCAGCAGCTTAGAGGGGGCCTTTGGCTACACCTTC.

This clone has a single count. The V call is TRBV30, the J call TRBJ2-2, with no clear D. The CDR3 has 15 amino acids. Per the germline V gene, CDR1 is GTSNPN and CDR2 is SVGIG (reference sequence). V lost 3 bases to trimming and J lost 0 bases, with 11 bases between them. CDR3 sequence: CAWRGKAANTGELFF. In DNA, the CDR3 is TGTGCCTGGAGAGGGAAAGCAGCGAACACCGGGGAGCTGTTTTTT.

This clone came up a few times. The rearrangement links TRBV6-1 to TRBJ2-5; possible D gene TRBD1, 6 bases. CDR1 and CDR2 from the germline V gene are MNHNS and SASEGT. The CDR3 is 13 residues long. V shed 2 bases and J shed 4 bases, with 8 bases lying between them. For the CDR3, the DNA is TGTGCCAGCAGTGAAATACAGGGAGAGACCCAGTACTTC. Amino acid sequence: CASSEIQGETQYF.

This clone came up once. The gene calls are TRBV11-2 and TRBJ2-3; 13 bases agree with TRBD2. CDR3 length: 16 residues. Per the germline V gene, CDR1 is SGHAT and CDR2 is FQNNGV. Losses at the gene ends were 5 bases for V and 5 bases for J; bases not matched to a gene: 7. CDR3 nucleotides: TGTGCCAGCAGCGTACTAGCGGGAGGGCGAGGAGATACGCAGTATTTT. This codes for CASSVLAGGRGDTQYF. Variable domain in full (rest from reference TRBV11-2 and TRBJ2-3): EAGVAQSPRYKIIEKRQSVAFWCNPISGHATLYWYQQILGQGPKLLIQFQNNGVVDDSQLPKDRFSAERLKGVDSTLKIQPAKLEDSAVYLCASSVLAGGRGDTQYFGPGTRLTVL.

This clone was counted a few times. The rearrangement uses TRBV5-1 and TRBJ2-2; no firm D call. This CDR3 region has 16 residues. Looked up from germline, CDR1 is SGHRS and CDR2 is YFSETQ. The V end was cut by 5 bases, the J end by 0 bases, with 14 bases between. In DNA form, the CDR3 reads TGCGCCAGCAGTCGGCTGACTGCCGCGAACACCGGGGAGCTGTTTTTT. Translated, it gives CASSRLTAANTGELFF.

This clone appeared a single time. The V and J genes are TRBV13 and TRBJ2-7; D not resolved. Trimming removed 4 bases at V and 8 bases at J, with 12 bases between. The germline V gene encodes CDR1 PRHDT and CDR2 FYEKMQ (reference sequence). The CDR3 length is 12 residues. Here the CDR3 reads CASSSEATKQYF. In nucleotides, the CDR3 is TGTGCCAGCAGCTCCGAAGCTACGAAGCAGTACTTC. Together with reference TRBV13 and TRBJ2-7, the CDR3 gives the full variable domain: AAGVIQSPRHLIKEKRETATLKCYPIPRHDTVYWYQQGPGQDPQFLISFYEKMQSDKGSIPDRFSAQQFSDYHSELNMSSLELGDSALYFCASSSEATKQYFGPGTRLTVT.

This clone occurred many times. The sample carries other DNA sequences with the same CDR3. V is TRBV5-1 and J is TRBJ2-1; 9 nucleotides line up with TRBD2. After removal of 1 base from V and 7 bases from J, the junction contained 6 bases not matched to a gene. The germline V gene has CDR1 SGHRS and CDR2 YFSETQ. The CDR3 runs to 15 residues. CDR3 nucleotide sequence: TGCGCCAGCAGCTTGTCGGCGGGAGGGCTAAATGAGCAGTTCTTC. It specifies CASSLSAGGLNEQFF.

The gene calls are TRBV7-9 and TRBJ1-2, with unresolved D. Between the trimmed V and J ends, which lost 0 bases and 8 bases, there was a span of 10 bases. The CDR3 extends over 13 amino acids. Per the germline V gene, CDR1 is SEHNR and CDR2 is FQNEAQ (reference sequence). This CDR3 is CASSLAQAGGYTF. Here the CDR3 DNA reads TGTGCCAGCAGCTTAGCGCAGGCCGGAGGCTACACCTTC.

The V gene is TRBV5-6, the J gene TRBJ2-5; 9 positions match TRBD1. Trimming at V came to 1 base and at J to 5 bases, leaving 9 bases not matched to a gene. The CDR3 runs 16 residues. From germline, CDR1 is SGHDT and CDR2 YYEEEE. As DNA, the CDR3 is TGTGCCAGCAGCTTGCCCGGACAGGGGTCGTGGGAGACCCAGTACTTC. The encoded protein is CASSLPGQGSWETQYF.

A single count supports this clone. CDR3 DNA sequence: TGTGCCAGCAGTTCCGGAACAGGGGTGGGGGACGAGCAGTACTTC. It codes for CASSSGTGVGDEQYF. J is TRBJ2-7 and V is TRBV28; TRBD1 matches at 7 bases. The CDR3 spans 15 residues. V lost 4 bases to trimming and J lost 5 bases; unmatched junction nucleotides: 11. Germline assignment: CDR1 MDHEN and CDR2 SYDVKM.

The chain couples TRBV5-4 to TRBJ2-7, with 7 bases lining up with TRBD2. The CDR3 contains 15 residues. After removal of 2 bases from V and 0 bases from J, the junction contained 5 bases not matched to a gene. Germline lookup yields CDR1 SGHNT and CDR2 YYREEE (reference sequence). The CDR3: CASSFGGGSSYEQYF. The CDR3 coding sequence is TGTGCCAGCAGCTTTGGCGGGGGATCCTCCTACGAGCAGTACTTC.

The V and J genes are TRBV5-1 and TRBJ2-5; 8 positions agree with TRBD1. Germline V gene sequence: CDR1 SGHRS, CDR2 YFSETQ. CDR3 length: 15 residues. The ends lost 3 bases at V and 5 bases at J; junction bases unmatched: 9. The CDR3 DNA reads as TGCGCCAGCAGCTCGACAGGGGTCGATTGGGAGACCCAGTACTTC. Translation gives CASSSTGVDWETQYF. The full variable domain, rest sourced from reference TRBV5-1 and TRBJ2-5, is KAGVTQTPRYLIKTRGQQVTLSCSPISGHRSVSWYQQTPGQGLQFLFEYFSETQRNKGNFPGRFSGRQFSNSRSEMNVSTLELGDSALYLCASSSTGVDWETQYFGPGTRLLVL.

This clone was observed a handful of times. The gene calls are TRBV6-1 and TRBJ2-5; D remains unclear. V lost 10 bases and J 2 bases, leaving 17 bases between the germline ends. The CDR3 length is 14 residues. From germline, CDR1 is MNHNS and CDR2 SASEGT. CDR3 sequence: CATSEPGFQETQYF. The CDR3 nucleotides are TGTGCCACCTCCGAGCCAGGATTTCAAGAGACCCAGTACTTC.

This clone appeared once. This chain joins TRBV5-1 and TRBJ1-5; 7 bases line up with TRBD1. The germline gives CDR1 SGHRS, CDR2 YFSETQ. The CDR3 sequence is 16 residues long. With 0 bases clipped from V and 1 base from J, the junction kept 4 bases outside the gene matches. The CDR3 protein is CASSLGQGLSNQPQHF. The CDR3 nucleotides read TGCGCCAGCAGCTTGGGACAGGGCTTGAGCAATCAGCCCCAGCATTTT. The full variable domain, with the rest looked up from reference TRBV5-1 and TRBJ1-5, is KAGVTQTPRYLIKTRGQQVTLSCSPISGHRSVSWYQQTPGQGLQFLFEYFSETQRNKGNFPGRFSGRQFSNSRSEMNVSTLELGDSALYLCASSLGQGLSNQPQHFGDGTRLSIL.

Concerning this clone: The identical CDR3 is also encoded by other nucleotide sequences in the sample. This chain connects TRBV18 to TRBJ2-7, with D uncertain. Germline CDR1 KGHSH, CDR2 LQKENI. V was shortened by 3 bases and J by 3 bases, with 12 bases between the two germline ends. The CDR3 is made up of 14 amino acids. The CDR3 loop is CASSPRQEFYEQYF. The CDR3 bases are TGTGCCAGCTCACCCAGGCAGGAGTTCTACGAGCAGTACTTC.

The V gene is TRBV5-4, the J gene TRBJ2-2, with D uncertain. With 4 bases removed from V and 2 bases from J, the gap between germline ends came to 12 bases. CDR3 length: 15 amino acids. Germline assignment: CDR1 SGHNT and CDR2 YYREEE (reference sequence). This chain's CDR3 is CASSPGLGNTGELFF. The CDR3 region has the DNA TGTGCCAGCAGCCCGGGCCTGGGAAACACCGGGGAGCTGTTTTTT.